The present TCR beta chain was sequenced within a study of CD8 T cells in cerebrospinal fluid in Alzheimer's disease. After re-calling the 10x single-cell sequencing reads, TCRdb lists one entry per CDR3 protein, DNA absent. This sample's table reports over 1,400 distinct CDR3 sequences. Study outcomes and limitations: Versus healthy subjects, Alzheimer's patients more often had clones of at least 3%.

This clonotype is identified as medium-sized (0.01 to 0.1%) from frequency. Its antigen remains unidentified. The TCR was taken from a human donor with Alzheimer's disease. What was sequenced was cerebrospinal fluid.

CDR3 protein: CASRKTGLEQYF. The rearrangement uses TRBV5-1 and TRBJ2-7; the TCRdb call, TRBD1, lacks DNA for checking. Germline V CDR1 and CDR2: SGHRS, YFSETQ. The CDR3 covers 12 residues.